This paragraph reports one TCR beta chain. Its antigen is still unknown. In the PCR, 60 Vbeta and 13 Jbeta primers were used. Assay used: immunoSEQ multiplex PCR; TCRdb lists only in-frame clones, some missing. The data hold more than 95,000 clones, with roughly 76% observed a single time. This entry is derived from a study of cytomegalovirus exposure and HLA in healthy donors. Study in general: Unique TCRs numbering approximately 81 million, obtained from HLA-typed donors, made up an early data release.

Findings and limits, study-wide: Some segments of the V type, notably TRBV6-2 and TRBV6-3, were excluded as indistinguishable. Associated with cytomegalovirus, according to the listing, were some 180 TCR beta chains.

The germline V gene encodes CDR1 ENHRY and CDR2 SYGVKD. This CDR3 has 17 amino acids. J was trimmed by 3 bases and V by 3 bases; bases with no gene match: 10. The chain combines TRBV10-3 with TRBJ2-1, with 8 bases matching TRBD2. The receptor comes from a woman aged 45-59 years in good health and CMV-seronegative. Sequencing was performed on PBMCs. The CDR3 region has the DNA TGTGCCATCAGTGAACCGGGCCAGCGGGAGTTCTACAATGAGCAGTTCTTC. Its translation: CAISEPGQREFYNEQFF.